Each of the 18 T cell receptor beta chains below was sequenced from the same sample in a study of T cell responses to AZD1222 COVID-19 vaccine. This table comes from immunoSEQ multiplex PCR, and its TCRdb copy is limited to in-frame clones, with some not included. The sample carries roughly 150,000 clones, about nine tenths recorded once. Sequenced material: peripheral blood, taken 28 days after the second AZD1222 dose. All receptors derive from an adult who received the AZD1222 COVID-19 vaccine.

The rearrangement links TRBV19 to TRBJ2-7; 10 bases are a match to TRBD1. V lost 7 bases and J lost 1; bases outside the gene matches: 4. Germline CDR1 and CDR2: LNHDA and SQIVND (reference sequence). This CDR3 spans 14 amino acids. This chain's CDR3 is CASTGTGDSYEQYF. The DNA of the CDR3 is TGTGCCAGTACCGGGACAGGGGATTCCTACGAGCAGTACTTC.

This sequence joins TRBV18 and TRBJ2-3, with TRBD2 matching over 7 bases. Germline lookup yields CDR1 KGHSH and CDR2 LQKENI. There are 14 residues in the CDR3. Germline trimming cut 3 bases from V and 4 bases from J; bases unmatched to any gene: 4. CDR3 DNA: TGTGCCAGCTCACCGGGGAGGGGAGCAGATACGCAGTATTTT. This translates into CASSPGRGADTQYF.

This chain joins TRBV2 and TRBJ1-2; 7 bases agree with TRBD1. Germline-derived CDR1 and CDR2 are SNHLY and FYNNEI. The CDR3 totals 14 residues. Unmatched junction bases numbered 7, after V lost 2 bases and J lost 7 bases. The CDR3 sequence is CASSELGQRSGYTF. In DNA, the CDR3 is TGTGCCAGCAGTGAATTGGGACAGCGTAGTGGCTACACCTTC. Full variable domain (remainder filled in from reference TRBV2 and TRBJ1-2): EPEVTQTPSHQVTQMGQEVILRCVPISNHLYFYWYRQILGQKVEFLVSFYNNEISEKSEIFDDQFSVERPDGSNFTLKIRSTKLEDSAMYFCASSELGQRSGYTFGSGTRLTVV.

The chain combines TRBV7-9 with TRBJ1-6, with no clear D. Germline V CDR1 and CDR2: SEHNR, FQNEAQ (reference sequence). The CDR3 covers 12 residues. The ends were cut back, 1 base at V and 9 bases at J, with 4 bases in the middle. The CDR3 DNA follows: TGTGCCAGCAGCTTAGGGGGTTCACCCCTCCACTTT. It encodes CASSLGGSPLHF.

The V call is TRBV19, the J call TRBJ2-7, with D possibly being TRBD2 (6 bases). Germline CDR1 is LNHDA and CDR2 is SQIVND (reference sequence). The germline V and J ends were trimmed by 5 bases and 3 bases, with 11 bases remaining between them. There are 13 residues in the CDR3. In DNA, the CDR3 is TGTGCCAGTAGTCTGGGGGGTAACTACGAGCAGTACTTC. Its translation is CASSLGGNYEQYF.

V gene TRBV6-2 or TRBV6-3 combines with J gene TRBJ2-7; maybe TRBD2 (5 bases). Deletions cut 4 bases from V and 7 bases from J, with 20 bases between. This CDR3 contains 15 residues. Germline CDR1 MNHEY, CDR2 SVGEGT. The CDR3 sequence is CASSSRWLAPGEQYF. DNA of the CDR3: TGTGCCAGCAGTTCCAGGTGGCTAGCCCCGGGGGAGCAGTACTTC.

This rearrangement joins TRBV7-9 to TRBJ2-2; 8 bases map to TRBD1. V was clipped by 8 bases and J by 4 bases; unmatched bases: 9. CDR3 size: 15 residues. CDR1 is SEHNR, CDR2 FQNEAQ, per germline (reference sequence). The CDR3: CASSPQGASTGELFF. CDR3 sequence (DNA): TGTGCCAGCTCTCCCCAGGGGGCGAGCACCGGGGAGCTGTTTTTT.

This clone was counted only a few times. This chain links TRBV11-2 with TRBJ1-2, with TRBD1 identical over 9 bases. V shed 4 bases, J shed 2 bases, and the junction held 11 bases outside the gene matches. CDR3 length equals 17 residues. Germline V gene lookup returns CDR1 SGHAT and CDR2 FQNNGV. The CDR3 DNA reads TGTGCCAGCAGCTCCTGGGACAGGGACCTGGAGAACTATGGCTACACCTTC. Translated, it gives CASSSWDRDLENYGYTF.

The chain uses TRBV27 and TRBJ2-7; D perhaps matches TRBD1 (6 bases). The CDR3 is made up of 11 amino acids. V shed 10 bases and J shed 3 bases, with 10 bases lying between them. Per germline, CDR1 MNHEY and CDR2 SMNVEV (reference sequence). The CDR3 sequence is CATKQGYEQYF. The CDR3 nucleotides are TGTGCCACCAAACAGGGCTACGAGCAGTACTTC.

The chain employs TRBV18 and TRBJ1-2; 10 nucleotides agree with TRBD1. With 3 bases clipped from V and 8 bases from J, the junction kept 9 bases outside the gene matches. The CDR3 has 15 residues. Germline V gives CDR1 KGHSH, CDR2 LQKENI. In DNA form, the CDR3 reads TGTGCCAGCTCACCGCCGGGACAGGGGTCGGGCGGCTACACCTTC. Translation: CASSPPGQGSGGYTF.

This clone was counted once. The chain employs TRBV12-3 or TRBV12-4 and TRBJ1-3; D is uncertain. V lost 3 bases, J lost 6 bases, and 9 bases lay in between. The CDR3 is 13 amino acids. The CDR3 spells CASSFRVLNTIYF. CDR3 DNA sequence: TGTGCCAGCAGTTTCCGGGTCCTAAACACCATATATTTT.

The chain has TRBV12-3 or TRBV12-4 and TRBJ1-5, with no clear D. The germline V and J ends were trimmed by 6 bases and 5 bases, with 8 bases remaining between them. This CDR3 is 12 amino acids long. CDR3 DNA: TGTGCCAGCAGCTTCACGGATCAGCCCCAGCATTTT. Protein sequence: CASSFTDQPQHF.

The chain uses TRBV2 and TRBJ2-7; 9 bases map to TRBD1. V lost 6 bases, J lost 3 bases, and 6 bases stayed unmatched. CDR1 and CDR2 (germline): SNHLY, FYNNEI. The CDR3 runs to 14 residues. This CDR3 is CASRWGDRVYEQYF. The CDR3 nucleotides read TGTGCCAGCAGATGGGGGGACAGGGTCTACGAGCAGTACTTC.

The chain joins TRBV6-1 to TRBJ1-2; D is undetermined. The CDR3 has 13 residues. The germline gives CDR1 MNHNS, CDR2 SASEGT. The V end lost 0 bases, the J end lost 2 bases, and 4 bases lay between the germline ends. The CDR3 sequence: CASSEARNYGYTF. In nucleotides, the CDR3 is TGTGCCAGCAGTGAAGCGCGGAACTATGGCTACACCTTC.

The sample holds a few counts of this clone. The chain links TRBV28 to TRBJ1-4; D unclear. V was cut by 0 bases and J by 8 bases, with 1 base left in between. Germline V gene data show CDR1 as MDHEN and CDR2 as SYDVKM. This CDR3 contains 11 residues. The CDR3: CASSLWEKLFF. Here the CDR3 DNA reads TGTGCCAGCAGTTTATGGGAAAAACTGTTTTTT. The full variable domain, completed using reference TRBV28 and TRBJ1-4, is DVKVTQSSRYLVKRTGEKVFLECVQDMDHENMFWYRQDPGLGLRLIYFSYDVKMKEKGDIPEGYSVSREKKERFSLILESASTNQTSMYLCASSLWEKLFFGSGTQLSVL.

The chain recombines TRBV21-1 with TRBJ2-5; the table's D call, TRBD2, was not checked against the DNA. TRBV21-1 is tagged as a pseudogene. There are 15 residues in the CDR3. The CDR3 region has the DNA TGTGCCAGCAGCAAAGCCCGACTAGACCAAGAGACCCAGTACTTC. Its protein product is CASSKARLDQETQYF.

This sequence joins TRBV28 and TRBJ1-1; 7 bases line up with TRBD1. The CDR3 length is 15 residues. Losses at the gene ends were 6 bases for V and 8 bases for J; bases not matched to a gene: 15. CDR1 MDHEN and CDR2 SYDVKM come from the germline V gene. As DNA, the CDR3 is TGTGCCAGCAGGACAAGGCAGGGGGGACGTGACGAAGCTTTCTTT. Its protein is CASRTRQGGRDEAFF.

The chain employs TRBV28 and TRBJ1-2; weak D call: TRBD1 (5 bases). This CDR3 has 11 amino acids. CDR1 MDHEN and CDR2 SYDVKM come from the germline V gene. The chain's CDR3 is CVVREDYGYTF. The CDR3 DNA reads as TGTGTTGTCAGGGAGGACTATGGCTACACCTTC.